This T cell receptor beta chain was observed in a study of regulatory T cells in long-lasting Graves disease. The V end was cut by 6 bases, the J end by 4 bases, with 20 bases between. This CDR3 contains 15 residues. Germline values: CDR1 DFQATT, CDR2 SNEGSKA (reference sequence). There are a few counts of this clonotype. Documented time point: newly diagnosed GD, antithyroid drugs for less than 3 months. PBMCs provided the RNA from which the TCR library was made. CDR3-region Arm-PCR and iRepertoire HTBI primers produced the TCR beta libraries. MiXCR, applied by TCRdb to the multiplex PCR reads, yields one record per CDR3 protein. The sample yields approximately 560,000 distinct CDR3 sequences, around 15% seen once. The same specimen was also included in a second study, on T cells in Graves' hyperthyroidism and ophthalmopathy.

Sequenced material: peripheral blood mononuclear cells (PBMCs), taken at new diagnosis, from a patient treated with antithyroid drugs. The chain has TRBV20-1 and TRBJ2-3; tentative D call: TRBD2 (7 bases). This clonotype was sampled from a man aged 18 to 29 with Graves disease. In DNA form, the CDR3 reads TGCAGTGCCCAACTTAGGGAGGGGGGGTCAGATACGCAGTATTTT. This sequence encodes CSAQLREGGSDTQYF.